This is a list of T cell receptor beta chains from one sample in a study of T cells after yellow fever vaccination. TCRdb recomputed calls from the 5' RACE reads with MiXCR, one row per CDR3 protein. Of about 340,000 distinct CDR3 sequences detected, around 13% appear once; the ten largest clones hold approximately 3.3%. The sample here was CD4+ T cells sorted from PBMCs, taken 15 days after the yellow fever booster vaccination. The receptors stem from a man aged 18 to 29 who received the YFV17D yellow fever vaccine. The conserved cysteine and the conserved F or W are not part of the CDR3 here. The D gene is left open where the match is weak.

ASSQVPAGDIAGELF	TRBV4-3	TRBJ2-2	15	TRBD2
ASSSGMNTEAF	TRBV7-2	TRBJ1-1	11	.
ASSDGGGQPQH	TRBV6-1	TRBJ1-5	11	.
ASSLDPAEGETQY	TRBV11-2	TRBJ2-5	13	.
ASRSGRSNYGYT	TRBV12-3/TRBV12-4	TRBJ1-2	12	.
ASSYSGSKEYEQY	TRBV6-2/TRBV6-3	TRBJ2-7	13	.
ASSRNRGTNEKLF	TRBV5-1	TRBJ1-4	13	TRBD1
ASSGEGYHQETQY	TRBV5-1	TRBJ2-5	13	TRBD2
ASSLAGGVRQETQY	TRBV5-1	TRBJ2-5	14	TRBD2
ASSRAPEATQY	TRBV3-1	TRBJ2-5	11	.
ASSLTGGGFEAF	TRBV7-2	TRBJ1-1	12	TRBD1
ASSQGGGESTDTQY	TRBV4-1	TRBJ2-3	14	.
ASSQGPSRGSYNEQF	TRBV14	TRBJ2-1	15	.
ASSSSPTEQPQH	TRBV5-6	TRBJ1-5	12	.
ASSGGYLDSNQPQH	TRBV12-3/TRBV12-4	TRBJ1-5	14	.
ASSESTGRRSGNTIY	TRBV25-1	TRBJ1-3	15	TRBD1
ASSLLADTGELF	TRBV5-1	TRBJ2-2	12	.